This T cell receptor (beta chain) derives from a study of CD8 T cells in ankylosing spondylitis. Study results and caveats: A TCR beta motif of several highly homologous variants seemed to mark ankylosing spondylitis blood. CD8+ by phenotype, disease-linked clones were relatively rare in peripheral blood. Reportedly, matched ankylosing spondylitis synovial fluid was significantly enriched for disease-linked clones.

In its sample, this clonotype was seen many times. Its antigen is undetermined. The authors made TCR beta libraries by quantitative 5'-RACE with molecular barcodes. In TCRdb, the 5' RACE reads were re-called with MiXCR into one record per CDR3 protein. Among almost 45,000 distinct CDR3 sequences listed, approximately 11% were seen once. This CDR3 contains 13 residues. V shed 3 bases and J shed 7 bases, with 10 bases lying between them. This clonotype originated in a male donor with ankylosing spondylitis or in good health (not recorded which). The material sequenced was blood, either unsorted or a sorted T cell fraction (not recorded which). The rearrangement joins TRBV12-3 or TRBV12-4 to TRBJ1-5; D gene ambiguous. The CDR3 DNA reads as TGTGCCAGCAGTTTGGGAAAGCGGCAGCCCCAGCATTTT. Translation gives CASSLGKRQPQHF.